A selection of T cell receptor beta chains follows, all from one sample in a study of T cell responses to AZD1222 COVID-19 vaccine. Sequenced by immunoSEQ multiplex PCR; TCRdb stores in-frame clones only, minus some. The sample holds 150,000 or so clones, about 90% seen once. This specimen consisted of peripheral blood, obtained 28 days after the second AZD1222 dose. These receptors were collected from an adult who received the AZD1222 COVID-19 vaccine. The CDR3 runs from the conserved cysteine through the conserved F or W. Fields, in order: clone size, J gene, V gene, D gene, CDR3 DNA, CDR3 protein. A D gene is named only where the DNA matches it firmly. Clone size is stated in some rows and not others, as once, few, many or a class when expanded.

clone_size: .
j_call: TRBJ2-2
v_call: TRBV27
d_call: .
cdr3_nt: TGTGCCAGCAGTTTAAGGGGGGGCAACACCGGGGAGCTGTTTTTT
cdr3_aa: CASSLRGGNTGELFF

clone_size: few
j_call: TRBJ2-1
v_call: TRBV30
d_call: TRBD2
cdr3_nt: TGTGCCTGGGGTAGGGGATACGGGGGGTACAATGAGCAGTTCTTC
cdr3_aa: CAWGRGYGGYNEQFF

clone_size: .
j_call: TRBJ2-5
v_call: TRBV3-1/TRBV3-2
d_call: TRBD2
cdr3_nt: TGTGCCAGCAGCCAAAGGGCTAGCGGGCCCCTTGGGGAGACCCAGTACTTC
cdr3_aa: CASSQRASGPLGETQYF

clone_size: .
j_call: TRBJ1-4
v_call: TRBV7-2
d_call: .
cdr3_nt: TGTGCCAGCAGCTCTCAAAATGAAAAACTGTTTTTT
cdr3_aa: CASSSQNEKLFF

clone_size: .
j_call: TRBJ1-5
v_call: TRBV6-6
d_call: .
cdr3_nt: TGTGCCAGCAGTTACTCCTCACCCCAGCATTTT
cdr3_aa: CASSYSSPQHF

clone_size: .
j_call: TRBJ2-7
v_call: TRBV3-1/TRBV3-2
d_call: .
cdr3_nt: TGTGCCAGCAGCCTTCGGGACGGTACCTACGAGCAGTACTTC
cdr3_aa: CASSLRDGTYEQYF

clone_size: .
j_call: TRBJ1-2
v_call: TRBV30
d_call: .
cdr3_nt: TGTGCCTGGAGTTCGGAGGACTATGGCTACACCTTC
cdr3_aa: CAWSSEDYGYTF

clone_size: .
j_call: TRBJ2-3
v_call: TRBV29-1
d_call: .
cdr3_nt: TGCAGCGTTCGACGCCAGCAGGATACGCAGTATTTT
cdr3_aa: CSVRRQQDTQYF

clone_size: .
j_call: TRBJ1-1
v_call: TRBV18
d_call: .
cdr3_nt: TGTGCCAGCTCAACACAGGGAGAAGGGAACACTGAAGCTTTCTTT
cdr3_aa: CASSTQGEGNTEAFF

clone_size: .
j_call: TRBJ2-2
v_call: TRBV7-3
d_call: .
cdr3_nt: TGTGCCAGCAGCTTATGGAATACCGGGGAGCTGTTTTTT
cdr3_aa: CASSLWNTGELFF

clone_size: .
j_call: TRBJ2-3
v_call: TRBV5-5
d_call: TRBD2
cdr3_nt: TGTGCCAGCAGCCGACTAGCGGGGGATGGTAGCACAGATACGCAGTATTTT
cdr3_aa: CASSRLAGDGSTDTQYF

clone_size: .
j_call: TRBJ2-7
v_call: TRBV29-1
d_call: TRBD1
cdr3_nt: TGCAGCGTCGTAGGACAGGGGAAATACGAGCAGTACTTC
cdr3_aa: CSVVGQGKYEQYF

clone_size: .
j_call: TRBJ1-6
v_call: TRBV18
d_call: .
cdr3_nt: TGTGCCAGCTCACCGAGGGGTGCGGAAAATTCACCCCTCCACTTT
cdr3_aa: CASSPRGAENSPLHF

clone_size: .
j_call: TRBJ1-2
v_call: TRBV19
d_call: .
cdr3_nt: TGTGCCAGTAGTATAAACCCTCAGGTAGCTAACTATGGCTACACCTTC
cdr3_aa: CASSINPQVANYGYTF

clone_size: .
j_call: TRBJ1-2
v_call: TRBV5-4
d_call: .
cdr3_nt: TGTGCCAGCAGGGGTAGAGCAAACTATGGCTACACCTTC
cdr3_aa: CASRGRANYGYTF

clone_size: few
j_call: TRBJ1-1
v_call: TRBV12-3/TRBV12-4
d_call: .
cdr3_nt: TGTGCCAGCAGCCTCAGGGGCCTTGAAGCTTTCTTT
cdr3_aa: CASSLRGLEAFF

clone_size: .
j_call: TRBJ2-5
v_call: TRBV10-3
d_call: TRBD1
cdr3_nt: TGTGCCATCAGTGGGGGACAGGGTGAGACCCAGTACTTC
cdr3_aa: CAISGGQGETQYF

clone_size: .
j_call: TRBJ2-3
v_call: TRBV7-2
d_call: .
cdr3_nt: TGTGCCAGCAGCCACACAGATACGCAGTATTTT
cdr3_aa: CASSHTDTQYF

clone_size: few
j_call: TRBJ1-1
v_call: TRBV13
d_call: .
cdr3_nt: TGTGCCAGCAGCTTAGTAGTATTGGGGGGGACTGAAGCTTTCTTT
cdr3_aa: CASSLVVLGGTEAFF

clone_size: once
j_call: TRBJ2-1
v_call: TRBV12-5
d_call: .
cdr3_nt: TGTGCTAGTGCCCTGGACTTGAACAATGAGCAGTTCTTC
cdr3_aa: CASALDLNNEQFF

clone_size: .
j_call: TRBJ2-7
v_call: TRBV7-6
d_call: .
cdr3_nt: TGTGCCAGCAGCCCGGTGATAGGAGCCGAGCAGTACTTC
cdr3_aa: CASSPVIGAEQYF

clone_size: .
j_call: TRBJ2-1
v_call: TRBV11-3
d_call: .
cdr3_nt: TGTGCCAGCAGTTCCTCATTCAATGAGCAGTTCTTC
cdr3_aa: CASSSSFNEQFF

clone_size: .
j_call: TRBJ2-7
v_call: TRBV7-2
d_call: .
cdr3_nt: TGTGCCAGCGGGGGGACAGCAAACTACGAGCAGTACTTC
cdr3_aa: CASGGTANYEQYF

clone_size: .
j_call: TRBJ1-6
v_call: TRBV27
d_call: TRBD1
cdr3_nt: TGTGCCAGCAGATCAGTAACCGGGACAGGGAATAATTCACCCCTCCACTTT
cdr3_aa: CASRSVTGTGNNSPLHF

clone_size: .
j_call: TRBJ1-5
v_call: TRBV13
d_call: TRBD1
cdr3_nt: TGTGCCAGCAGCTCAGGACAGGGTTCTAACAATCAGCCCCAGCATTTT
cdr3_aa: CASSSGQGSNNQPQHF

clone_size: .
j_call: TRBJ1-2
v_call: TRBV5-1
d_call: TRBD1
cdr3_nt: TGCGCCAGCAGCTCAGGGGGGTCTATGTTGGGCTACACCTTC
cdr3_aa: CASSSGGSMLGYTF

clone_size: .
j_call: TRBJ1-6
v_call: TRBV9
d_call: TRBD1
cdr3_nt: TGTGCCAGCAGCGCGGCCGGGACAGGGGCTTCACCCCTCCACTTT
cdr3_aa: CASSAAGTGASPLHF

clone_size: .
j_call: TRBJ2-4
v_call: TRBV14
d_call: .
cdr3_nt: TGTGCCAGCAGCCAAGATTTTCTCCGTGTGCTAGCCAAAAACATTCAGTACTTC
cdr3_aa: CASSQDFLRVLAKNIQYF

clone_size: .
j_call: TRBJ2-7
v_call: TRBV6-5
d_call: .
cdr3_nt: TGTGCCAGCAGTTCCCGCAACAGCTACGAGCAGTACTTC
cdr3_aa: CASSSRNSYEQYF

clone_size: .
j_call: TRBJ1-4
v_call: TRBV3-1/TRBV3-2
d_call: TRBD1
cdr3_nt: TGTGCCAGCAGCGAAGCTACCGGGACAGTAAATGAAAAACTGTTTTTT
cdr3_aa: CASSEATGTVNEKLFF

clone_size: .
j_call: TRBJ1-1
v_call: TRBV5-1
d_call: .
cdr3_nt: TGCGCCAGCGCCTCCCGGGCGAACACTGAAGCTTTCTTT
cdr3_aa: CASASRANTEAFF

clone_size: .
j_call: TRBJ2-1
v_call: TRBV21-1
d_call: .
cdr3_nt: TGTGCCAGCGTTAGGCTAGCGGGAAAAGATGAGCAGTTCTTC
cdr3_aa: CASVRLAGKDEQFF

clone_size: .
j_call: TRBJ1-2
v_call: TRBV18
d_call: TRBD1
cdr3_nt: TGTGCCAGCTCACCGGGACAGGGGGCATCTAACTATGGCTACACCTTC
cdr3_aa: CASSPGQGASNYGYTF

clone_size: .
j_call: TRBJ1-4
v_call: TRBV15
d_call: .
cdr3_nt: TGTGCCACCAGCCCCCGGGGGCGAGAAAAACTGTTTTTT
cdr3_aa: CATSPRGREKLFF

clone_size: .
j_call: TRBJ2-3
v_call: TRBV10-3
d_call: .
cdr3_nt: TGTGCCATCAGCCACAGGGAGAGCACAGATACGCAGTATTTT
cdr3_aa: CAISHRESTDTQYF

clone_size: .
j_call: TRBJ2-7
v_call: TRBV5-1
d_call: TRBD2
cdr3_nt: TGCGCCAGCAGCCCCCGGACTAGCGGGGGGGCCGAGTTGACGGAGCAGTACTTC
cdr3_aa: CASSPRTSGGAELTEQYF

clone_size: .
j_call: TRBJ1-4
v_call: TRBV12-5
d_call: .
cdr3_nt: TGTGCTAGTGGCCCCGAATATACTAATGAAAAACTGTTTTTT
cdr3_aa: CASGPEYTNEKLFF

clone_size: once
j_call: TRBJ1-6
v_call: TRBV6-1
d_call: TRBD1
cdr3_nt: TGTGCCAGCAGTGAAGCCGGACAGGGGGTGTATTCACCCCTCCACTTT
cdr3_aa: CASSEAGQGVYSPLHF

clone_size: .
j_call: TRBJ1-2
v_call: TRBV9
d_call: .
cdr3_nt: TGTGCCAGCAGCGCCCTCTGGGACGGAAAGTACTATGGCTACACCTTC
cdr3_aa: CASSALWDGKYYGYTF

clone_size: .
j_call: TRBJ1-1
v_call: TRBV7-2
d_call: TRBD1
cdr3_nt: TGTGCCAGCAGCAGGGACAGAGCTAACACTGAAGCTTTCTTT
cdr3_aa: CASSRDRANTEAFF

clone_size: .
j_call: TRBJ2-1
v_call: TRBV6-5
d_call: .
cdr3_nt: TGTGCCAGCAGTCCGGACCAAAATGAGCAGTTCTTC
cdr3_aa: CASSPDQNEQFF

clone_size: .
j_call: TRBJ2-7
v_call: TRBV7-2
d_call: .
cdr3_nt: TGTGCCAGCAGCCCCTCAGTCGGTTGGGGGCAGTACTTC
cdr3_aa: CASSPSVGWGQYF

clone_size: .
j_call: TRBJ2-7
v_call: TRBV13
d_call: .
cdr3_nt: TGTGCCAGCAGCTTAGTTCGTGAATACGAGCAGTACTTC
cdr3_aa: CASSLVREYEQYF

clone_size: .
j_call: TRBJ2-5
v_call: TRBV20-1
d_call: .
cdr3_nt: TGCAGTGCCTGGGGATCAGAGACCCAGTACTTC
cdr3_aa: CSAWGSETQYF

clone_size: .
j_call: TRBJ1-4
v_call: TRBV12-5
d_call: TRBD1
cdr3_nt: TGTGCTAGTGGGTCTCCGGACAGGGGGAATGAAAAACTGTTTTTT
cdr3_aa: CASGSPDRGNEKLFF

clone_size: .
j_call: TRBJ1-1
v_call: TRBV19
d_call: .
cdr3_nt: TGTGCCAGTAGTATAGTGTTGGGGAACGAAGCTTTCTTT
cdr3_aa: CASSIVLGNEAFF

clone_size: .
j_call: TRBJ2-4
v_call: TRBV10-3
d_call: .
cdr3_nt: TGTGCCCAGACGAGGCCGGGGACGAGAGTTTGCATTCAGTACTTC
cdr3_aa: CAQTRPGTRVCIQYF

clone_size: .
j_call: TRBJ1-2
v_call: TRBV2
d_call: .
cdr3_nt: TGTGCCAGCAGGACAGCGTTCGGCTACACCTTC
cdr3_aa: CASRTAFGYTF

clone_size: .
j_call: TRBJ1-1
v_call: TRBV6-5
d_call: TRBD1
cdr3_nt: TGTGCCAGCGTCAGGGGGCCCGAGTGGCCTGAAGCTTTCTTT
cdr3_aa: CASVRGPEWPEAFF

clone_size: .
j_call: TRBJ2-7
v_call: TRBV11-3
d_call: TRBD2
cdr3_nt: TGTGCCAGCAGCCCTAGGACTAGCGGGAGTGTCTACGAGCAGTACTTC
cdr3_aa: CASSPRTSGSVYEQYF

clone_size: .
j_call: TRBJ1-2
v_call: TRBV6-5
d_call: .
cdr3_nt: TGTGCCACCGTCGAGCCCAACTATGGCTACACCTTC
cdr3_aa: CATVEPNYGYTF

clone_size: .
j_call: TRBJ1-1
v_call: TRBV3-1/TRBV3-2
d_call: TRBD1
cdr3_nt: TGTGCCAGCAGCCAGGACAGGGCGGCTGAAGCTTTCTTT
cdr3_aa: CASSQDRAAEAFF

clone_size: few
j_call: TRBJ1-2
v_call: TRBV7-6
d_call: .
cdr3_nt: TGTGCCAGCAGCGGATACCAGGGAGTTGGCTACACCTTC
cdr3_aa: CASSGYQGVGYTF

clone_size: .
j_call: TRBJ2-5
v_call: TRBV5-8
d_call: .
cdr3_nt: TGTGCCAGCAGCTACAGAATTCCAGGGGAGACCCAGTACTTC
cdr3_aa: CASSYRIPGETQYF

clone_size: .
j_call: TRBJ2-5
v_call: TRBV23-1
d_call: TRBD1
cdr3_nt: TGCGCCAGCAGTCCCCCCTCGGGGACAGTACAAGAGACCCAGTACTTC
cdr3_aa: CASSPPSGTVQETQYF

clone_size: .
j_call: TRBJ2-7
v_call: TRBV18
d_call: TRBD1
cdr3_nt: TGTGCCAGCTCACCCGGGGACAGGGGGTCGGGCGAGCAGTACTTC
cdr3_aa: CASSPGDRGSGEQYF

clone_size: .
j_call: TRBJ2-1
v_call: TRBV7-9
d_call: .
cdr3_nt: TGTGCCAGCAGCTTGGCCGGGGGCCCTCACAATGAGCAGTTCTTC
cdr3_aa: CASSLAGGPHNEQFF

clone_size: few
j_call: TRBJ1-1
v_call: TRBV6-5
d_call: .
cdr3_nt: TGTGCCAGCAGTTACTCGGAAGTAAACACTGAAGCTTTCTTT
cdr3_aa: CASSYSEVNTEAFF

clone_size: .
j_call: TRBJ2-1
v_call: TRBV29-1
d_call: TRBD1
cdr3_nt: TGCAGCGTTGTGCTGGGACAGCTCTACAATGAGCAGTTCTTC
cdr3_aa: CSVVLGQLYNEQFF

clone_size: .
j_call: TRBJ2-7
v_call: TRBV7-8
d_call: TRBD1
cdr3_nt: TGTGCCAGCAGCTCCCCAGGGAACAGGGGATATTCCTACGAGCAGTACTTC
cdr3_aa: CASSSPGNRGYSYEQYF